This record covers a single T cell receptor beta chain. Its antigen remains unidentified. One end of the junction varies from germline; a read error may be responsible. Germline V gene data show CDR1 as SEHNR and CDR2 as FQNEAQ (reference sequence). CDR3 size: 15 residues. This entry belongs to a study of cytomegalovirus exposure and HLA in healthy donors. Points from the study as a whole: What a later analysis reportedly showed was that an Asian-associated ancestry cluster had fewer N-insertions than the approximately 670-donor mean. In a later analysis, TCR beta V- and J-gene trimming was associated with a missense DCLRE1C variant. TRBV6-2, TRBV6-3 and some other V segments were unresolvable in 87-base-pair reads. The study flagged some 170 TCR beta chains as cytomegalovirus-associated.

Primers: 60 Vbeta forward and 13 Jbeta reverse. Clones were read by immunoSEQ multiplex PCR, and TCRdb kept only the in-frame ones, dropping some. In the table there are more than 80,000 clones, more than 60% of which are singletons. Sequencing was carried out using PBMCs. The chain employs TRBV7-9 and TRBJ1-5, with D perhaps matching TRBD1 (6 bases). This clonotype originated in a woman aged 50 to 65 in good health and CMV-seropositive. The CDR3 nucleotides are TGTTCCAGCAGCTTCGGACAGCCAGGCAATCAGCCCCAGCATTTT. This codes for CSSSFGQPGNQPQHF.